This TCR beta chain was observed in a study of memory CD4+ T cells and cytomegalovirus serostatus. The data were produced by immunoSEQ multiplex PCR, yet TCRdb's version contains in-frame clones alone and is incomplete. The sample lists about 75,000 clones, around 80% occurring once. Trimming took 2 bases from V and 3 from J, leaving 14 bases between them. The V gene's germline CDR1 is GTSNPN and CDR2 SVGIG (reference sequence). The CDR3 has 14 amino acids. Single viable CD3+CD4+CD8-CD45RO+ cells were sorted as the memory CD4+ T cells. A word on this clone: Its antigen is still unknown.

Notes on the study in general: CD4+ memory repertoires contained about 40% of the roughly 150 reported CMV TCRbeta sequences.

Sequenced material: memory CD4+ T cells from blood. This chain connects TRBV30 to TRBJ2-7; D may be TRBD2 (6 bases). This sequence originates from an adult in good health and CMV-seropositive. The CDR3 spells CAWSTGTPNYEQYF. The DNA of the CDR3 is TGTGCCTGGAGTACGGGGACTCCTAACTACGAGCAGTACTTC.